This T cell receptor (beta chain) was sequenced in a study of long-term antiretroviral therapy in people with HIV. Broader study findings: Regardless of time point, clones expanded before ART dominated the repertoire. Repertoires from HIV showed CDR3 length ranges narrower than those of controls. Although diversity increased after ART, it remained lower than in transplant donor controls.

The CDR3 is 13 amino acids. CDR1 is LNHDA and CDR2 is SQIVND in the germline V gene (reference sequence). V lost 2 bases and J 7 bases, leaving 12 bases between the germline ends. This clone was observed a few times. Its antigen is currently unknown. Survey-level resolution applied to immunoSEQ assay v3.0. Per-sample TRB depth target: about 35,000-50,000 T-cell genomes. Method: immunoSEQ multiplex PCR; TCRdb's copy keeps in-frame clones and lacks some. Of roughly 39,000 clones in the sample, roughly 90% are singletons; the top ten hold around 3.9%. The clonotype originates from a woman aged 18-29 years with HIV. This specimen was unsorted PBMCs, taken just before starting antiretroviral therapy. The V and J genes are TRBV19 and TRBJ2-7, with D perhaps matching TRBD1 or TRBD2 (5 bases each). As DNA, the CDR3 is TGTGCCAGTAGTATACGGGGCTCGGAAGAGCAGTACTTC. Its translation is CASSIRGSEEQYF.